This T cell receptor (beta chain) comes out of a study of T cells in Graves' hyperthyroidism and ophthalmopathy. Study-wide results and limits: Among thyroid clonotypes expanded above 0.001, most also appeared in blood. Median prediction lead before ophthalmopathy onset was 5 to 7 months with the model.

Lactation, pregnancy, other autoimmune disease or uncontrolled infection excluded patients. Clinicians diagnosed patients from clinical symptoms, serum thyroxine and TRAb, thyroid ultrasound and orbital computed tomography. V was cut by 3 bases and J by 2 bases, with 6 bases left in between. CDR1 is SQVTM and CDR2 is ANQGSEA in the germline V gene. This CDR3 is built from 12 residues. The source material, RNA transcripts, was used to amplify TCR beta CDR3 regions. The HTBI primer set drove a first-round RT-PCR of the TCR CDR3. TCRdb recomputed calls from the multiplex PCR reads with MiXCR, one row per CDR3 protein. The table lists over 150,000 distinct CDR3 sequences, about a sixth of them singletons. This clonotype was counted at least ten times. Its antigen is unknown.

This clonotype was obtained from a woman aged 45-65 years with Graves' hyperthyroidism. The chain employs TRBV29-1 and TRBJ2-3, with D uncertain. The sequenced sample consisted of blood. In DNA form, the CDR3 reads TGCAGCGTTGATCAGGACACAGATACGCAGTATTTT. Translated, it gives CSVDQDTDTQYF.